This T cell receptor beta chain appears in the sequencing data of a study of blood T cells in healthy people across ages. Then a second PCR, running about 6 to 12 cycles, was carried out with a sample-barcoded 5' primer and a J-beta primer mix. TCRdb reprocessed the 5' RACE reads via MiXCR and lists one record per CDR3 protein. Among 1.5 million to 2 million distinct CDR3 sequences listed, roughly 30% were seen once. Germline V CDR1 and CDR2: SGHTA, FQGNSA. This CDR3 contains 18 residues. Between the trimmed V and J ends, which lost 0 bases and 5 bases, there was a span of 20 bases. The sample taken for sequencing was blood. The clonotype comes from a woman aged 30 to 39 in good health. The chain couples TRBV7-2 to TRBJ2-1; possibly TRBD1 for D (7 bases). CDR3 nucleotide sequence: TGTGCCAGCAGCTTAGCGGGGGTTCAGGGGGGCGGAAACAATGAGCAGTTCTTC. Amino acids: CASSLAGVQGGGNNEQFF.